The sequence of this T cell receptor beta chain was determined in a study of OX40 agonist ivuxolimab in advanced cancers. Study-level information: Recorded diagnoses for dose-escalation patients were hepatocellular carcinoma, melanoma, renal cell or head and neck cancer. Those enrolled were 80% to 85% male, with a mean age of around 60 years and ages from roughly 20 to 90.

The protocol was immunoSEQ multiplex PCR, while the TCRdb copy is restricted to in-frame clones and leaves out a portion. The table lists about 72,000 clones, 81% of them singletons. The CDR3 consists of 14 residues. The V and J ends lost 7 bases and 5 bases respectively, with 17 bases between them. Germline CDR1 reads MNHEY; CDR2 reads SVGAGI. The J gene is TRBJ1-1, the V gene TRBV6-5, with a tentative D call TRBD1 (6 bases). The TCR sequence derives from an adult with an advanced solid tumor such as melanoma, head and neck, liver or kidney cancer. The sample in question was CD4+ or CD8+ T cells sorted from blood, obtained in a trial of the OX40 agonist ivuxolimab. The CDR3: CASKLSGAMTEAFF. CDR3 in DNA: TGTGCCAGCAAGTTGTCAGGGGCGATGACTGAAGCTTTCTTT.